Listed below are T cell receptor beta chains from one sample, sequenced in a study of shared clonotypes between healthy human individuals. Profiling relied on immunoSEQ multiplex PCR, and the TCRdb table lists in-frame clones only, not all of them. The table includes 2 million or so clones, 85% to 95% detected once. The source material was naive CD8+ T cells sorted from blood. These receptors all come from a man younger than 30 in good health. Both conserved end residues are part of each CDR3. D genes are given only for firm matches. Clone size, where shown, is once, few, many, or a class for clones that have expanded.

clone_size,j_call,d_call,v_call,cdr3_aa,cdr3_nt
.,TRBJ2-7,.,TRBV28,CASTEDTSYEQYF,TGTGCCAGCACCGAGGACACTTCCTACGAGCAGTACTTC
.,TRBJ2-7,.,TRBV7-9,CASSVGIYEQYF,TGTGCCAGCAGCGTGGGGATTTACGAGCAGTACTTC
.,TRBJ2-1,TRBD2,TRBV4-3,CASSQERLAGYNEQFF,TGCGCCAGCAGCCAAGAAAGACTAGCGGGGTACAATGAGCAGTTCTTC
.,TRBJ1-1,.,TRBV5-6,CASSAGAEAFF,TGTGCCAGCAGCGCCGGGGCTGAAGCTTTCTTT
.,TRBJ1-2,TRBD1,TRBV9,CASSVAGGKDGYTF,TGTGCCAGCAGCGTAGCAGGGGGGAAGGATGGCTACACCTTC
.,TRBJ2-2,TRBD1,TRBV9,CASSVGTGGTGELFF,TGTGCCAGCAGCGTGGGGACAGGGGGTACCGGGGAGCTGTTTTTT
.,TRBJ2-7,TRBD1,TRBV7-8,CASSLDRGYEQYF,TGTGCCAGCAGCTTAGACAGGGGGTACGAGCAGTACTTC
.,TRBJ2-5,.,TRBV28,CASSLVRGETQYF,TGTGCCAGCAGTTTGGTGAGGGGGGAGACCCAGTACTTC
.,TRBJ2-7,.,TRBV19,CASSPGTDYEQYF,TGTGCCAGTAGCCCCGGGACCGACTACGAGCAGTACTTC
.,TRBJ2-1,TRBD2,TRBV9,CASSVGPPSGSGEQFF,TGTGCCAGCAGCGTAGGACCCCCTAGCGGGAGCGGTGAGCAGTTCTTC
.,TRBJ2-7,.,TRBV7-9,CASSLEALREQYF,TGTGCCAGCAGCTTAGAGGCCCTACGGGAGCAGTACTTC
.,TRBJ2-7,TRBD2,TRBV6-1,CASSETGGAYEQYF,TGTGCCAGCAGTGAAACCGGGGGGGCCTACGAGCAGTACTTC
.,TRBJ1-1,.,TRBV10-1,CASSDEINTEAFF,TGCGCCAGCAGTGATGAAATTAACACTGAAGCTTTCTTT
.,TRBJ2-3,.,TRBV5-6,CASSSDTGTDTQYF,TGTGCCAGCAGCTCGGACACCGGCACAGATACGCAGTATTTT
.,TRBJ2-7,TRBD1,TRBV4-1,CASSHQIDRGVEQYF,TGCGCCAGCAGCCATCAAATTGACAGGGGGGTCGAGCAGTACTTC
.,TRBJ1-2,.,TRBV6-1,CASSEAPVANYGYTF,TGTGCCAGCAGTGAAGCCCCCGTGGCCAACTATGGCTACACCTTC
.,TRBJ2-7,TRBD1,TRBV5-1,CASSSGQGRTYEQYF,TGCGCCAGCAGCTCAGGACAGGGGCGAACCTACGAGCAGTACTTC
.,TRBJ1-4,.,TRBV4-1,CASSQLNPAAGKEKLFF,TGCGCCAGCAGCCAACTAAACCCGGCCGCGGGAAAAGAAAAACTGTTTTTT
once,TRBJ2-3,TRBD1,TRBV19,CASSMTGGSSDTQYF,TGTGCCAGTAGTATGACAGGGGGCAGCTCAGATACGCAGTATTTT
few,TRBJ2-1,TRBD2,TRBV25-1,CASSEWSSGTYNEQFF,TGTGCCAGCAGTGAATGGTCTAGCGGGACCTACAATGAGCAGTTCTTC
.,TRBJ1-1,.,TRBV6-1,CASSEKSVTEAFF,TGTGCCAGCAGTGAAAAGTCAGTTACTGAAGCTTTCTTT
.,TRBJ2-3,.,TRBV5-6,CASSFVSLQPTDTQYF,TGTGCCAGCAGCTTCGTTAGTCTACAACCCACAGATACGCAGTATTTT
.,TRBJ2-3,.,TRBV7-9,CASSLWDRVIPGYF,TGTGCCAGCAGCTTGTGGGACCGGGTCATACCGGGATATTTT
.,TRBJ1-1,.,TRBV4-1,CASSQAEGWTEAFF,TGCGCCAGCAGCCAAGCTGAGGGGTGGACTGAAGCTTTCTTT
.,TRBJ2-7,TRBD1,TRBV27,CASSLSPGTGDHEQYF,TGTGCCAGCAGTTTATCTCCTGGGACAGGGGACCACGAGCAGTACTTC
.,TRBJ2-7,.,TRBV15,CATSSSDSYEQYF,TGTGCCACCAGCAGCTCAGACAGCTACGAGCAGTACTTC
.,TRBJ1-2,.,TRBV11-2,CASSLGNRANYGYTF,TGTGCCAGCAGCTTAGGAAATAGAGCTAACTATGGCTACACCTTC
.,TRBJ1-2,.,TRBV19,CASSIKRQLEYYGYTF,TGTGCCAGTAGTATTAAAAGGCAGCTAGAATACTATGGCTACACCTTC
.,TRBJ1-1,TRBD1,TRBV9,CASSPWTGGTEAFF,TGTGCCAGCAGCCCCTGGACAGGGGGGACTGAAGCTTTCTTT